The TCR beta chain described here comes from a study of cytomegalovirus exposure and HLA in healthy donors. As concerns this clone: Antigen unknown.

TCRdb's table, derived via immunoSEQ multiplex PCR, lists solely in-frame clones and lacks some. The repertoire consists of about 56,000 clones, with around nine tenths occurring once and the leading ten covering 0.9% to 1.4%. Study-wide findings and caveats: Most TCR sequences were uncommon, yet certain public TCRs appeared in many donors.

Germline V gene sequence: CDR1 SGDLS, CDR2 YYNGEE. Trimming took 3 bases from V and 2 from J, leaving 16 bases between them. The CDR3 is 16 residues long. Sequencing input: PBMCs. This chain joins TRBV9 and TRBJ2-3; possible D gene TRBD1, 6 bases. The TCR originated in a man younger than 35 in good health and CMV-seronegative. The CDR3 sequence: CASSGAGTTDTDTQYF. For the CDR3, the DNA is TGTGCCAGCAGCGGAGCCGGGACAACAGACACAGATACGCAGTATTTT. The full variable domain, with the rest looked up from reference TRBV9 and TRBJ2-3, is DSGVTQTPKHLITATGQRVTLRCSPRSGDLSVYWYQQSLDQGLQFLIQYYNGEERAKGNILERFSAQQFPDLHSELNLSSLELGDSALYFCASSGAGTTDTDTQYFGPGTRLTVL.